The rows below give T cell receptor beta chains drawn from one sample of a study of blood T cell repertoires in COVID-19. The repertoire was sequenced with immunoSEQ multiplex PCR; TCRdb's copy has only in-frame clones and lacks some. The sample yields about 110,000 clones, around 86% seen once. The sample was peripheral blood. The receptors were gathered from a man in his forties or fifties with acute or convalescent COVID-19. CDR3s include the opening cysteine and the closing phenylalanine or tryptophan. A D gene is named only where the DNA matches it firmly. Size values are once, few and many counts, or a class for expanded clones, and some rows have none.

V gene: TRBV10-3
J gene: TRBJ2-1
clone size: .
D gene: TRBD1
CDR3 length: 13
CDR3 DNA: TGTGCCATCAGGACAGGGGCATACAATGAGCAGTTCTTC
CDR3 protein: CAIRTGAYNEQFF

V gene: TRBV3-1/TRBV3-2
J gene: TRBJ1-1
clone size: .
D gene: TRBD1
CDR3 length: 13
CDR3 DNA: TGTGCCAGCAGCCAAAACAGGGGAACTGAAGCTTTCTTT
CDR3 protein: CASSQNRGTEAFF

V gene: TRBV6-5
J gene: TRBJ1-3
clone size: .
D gene: .
CDR3 length: 14
CDR3 DNA: TGTGCCAGCAGTCAGGCCCTCTCTGGAAACACCATATATTTT
CDR3 protein: CASSQALSGNTIYF

V gene: TRBV25-1
J gene: TRBJ1-3
clone size: .
D gene: .
CDR3 length: 15
CDR3 DNA: TGTGCCAGCAGTGAGGGAGTGAGCTCTGGAAACACCATATATTTT
CDR3 protein: CASSEGVSSGNTIYF

V gene: TRBV5-6
J gene: TRBJ2-3
clone size: once
D gene: TRBD1
CDR3 length: 16
CDR3 DNA: TGTGCCAGCAGCTTTCTCGGGACAGGGGGCCCAGATACGCAGTATTTT
CDR3 protein: CASSFLGTGGPDTQYF

V gene: TRBV15
J gene: TRBJ2-7
clone size: .
D gene: TRBD2
CDR3 length: 17
CDR3 DNA: TGTGCCACCAGCAGAGATAGCGGGGACCCAGGGGAGGACGAGCAGTACTTC
CDR3 protein: CATSRDSGDPGEDEQYF

V gene: TRBV19
J gene: TRBJ1-4
clone size: .
D gene: .
CDR3 length: 13
CDR3 DNA: TGTGCCAGTAGTGCGATACAGGTTAGGGAACTGTTTTTT
CDR3 protein: CASSAIQVRELFF

V gene: TRBV21-1
J gene: TRBJ2-7
clone size: .
D gene: .
CDR3 length: 19
CDR3 DNA: TGTGCCAGCAGCAGAACTAGCGGGAATTGTCCCTACTATACAACCCCAGCTCTCTTC
CDR3 protein: CASSRTSGNCPYYTTPALF

V gene: TRBV4-1
J gene: TRBJ2-7
clone size: .
D gene: .
CDR3 length: 13
CDR3 DNA: TGCGCCAGCAGCCACCCTAGCTCCTACGAGCAGTACTTC
CDR3 protein: CASSHPSSYEQYF

V gene: TRBV7-6
J gene: TRBJ2-7
clone size: .
D gene: .
CDR3 length: 15
CDR3 DNA: TGTGCCAGCAGCTTAGCGTCCGGGAGTTCCTACGAGCAGTACTTC
CDR3 protein: CASSLASGSSYEQYF

V gene: TRBV3-1/TRBV3-2
J gene: TRBJ2-2
clone size: .
D gene: TRBD2
CDR3 length: 17
CDR3 DNA: TGTGCCAGCAGCCTCCTTCGACTAGCGGGAAAAGGAGGGGAGCTGTTTTTT
CDR3 protein: CASSLLRLAGKGGELFF

V gene: TRBV4-1
J gene: TRBJ2-3
clone size: .
D gene: .
CDR3 length: 14
CDR3 DNA: TGCGCCAGCAGCCAAGACAACTTGATAGATACGCAGTATTTT
CDR3 protein: CASSQDNLIDTQYF

V gene: TRBV7-2
J gene: TRBJ1-2
clone size: .
D gene: .
CDR3 length: 13
CDR3 DNA: TGTGCCAGCAGCTTAGACAATAACTATGGCTACACCTTC
CDR3 protein: CASSLDNNYGYTF

V gene: TRBV5-1
J gene: TRBJ1-2
clone size: .
D gene: .
CDR3 length: 14
CDR3 DNA: TGCGCCAGCAGCTTGGCCCAGCGGGGAAATGGCTACACCTTC
CDR3 protein: CASSLAQRGNGYTF

V gene: TRBV29-1
J gene: TRBJ1-3
clone size: .
D gene: .
CDR3 length: 13
CDR3 DNA: TGCAGCGTTGAGGATGCGGGGGGAAACACCATATATTTT
CDR3 protein: CSVEDAGGNTIYF

V gene: TRBV19
J gene: TRBJ2-5
clone size: .
D gene: TRBD2
CDR3 length: 15
CDR3 DNA: TGTGCCAGTAGTTCCCCCCAGCGGGGCATGGAGACCCAGTACTTC
CDR3 protein: CASSSPQRGMETQYF

V gene: TRBV27
J gene: TRBJ2-5
clone size: .
D gene: .
CDR3 length: 13
CDR3 DNA: TGTGCCAGCAGTTTTGGGGGAGGAGAGACCCAGTACTTC
CDR3 protein: CASSFGGGETQYF

V gene: TRBV6-5
J gene: TRBJ2-7
clone size: .
D gene: .
CDR3 length: 13
CDR3 DNA: TGTGCCAGCAGTTACTCTAGCAAGGGGGAGCAGTACTTC
CDR3 protein: CASSYSSKGEQYF

V gene: TRBV12-5
J gene: TRBJ2-2
clone size: .
D gene: .
CDR3 length: 14
CDR3 DNA: TGTGCTAGTGGTTTGGGACAGAACACCGGGGAGCTGTTTTTT
CDR3 protein: CASGLGQNTGELFF

V gene: TRBV14
J gene: TRBJ2-3
clone size: .
D gene: TRBD1
CDR3 length: 19
CDR3 DNA: TGTGCCAGCAGCCACTTACAATTCGGGACAGATTCCCTTGGGGATACGCAGTATTTT
CDR3 protein: CASSHLQFGTDSLGDTQYF

V gene: TRBV19
J gene: TRBJ2-7
clone size: few
D gene: TRBD1
CDR3 length: 15
CDR3 DNA: TGTGCCAGTAGTATCCCCGGACAGGCTCCCTACGAGCAGTACTTC
CDR3 protein: CASSIPGQAPYEQYF

V gene: TRBV7-2
J gene: TRBJ1-4
clone size: .
D gene: .
CDR3 length: 14
CDR3 DNA: TGTGCCAGCAGCTTGTCAGGGGCGGGCGAAAAACTGTTTTTT
CDR3 protein: CASSLSGAGEKLFF

V gene: TRBV12-3/TRBV12-4
J gene: TRBJ2-7
clone size: .
D gene: TRBD1
CDR3 length: 13
CDR3 DNA: TGTGCCAGCAGGAAGACACAGGGGTACGAGCAGTACTTC
CDR3 protein: CASRKTQGYEQYF

V gene: TRBV2
J gene: TRBJ1-1
clone size: .
D gene: TRBD1
CDR3 length: 14
CDR3 DNA: TGTGCCAGCAGAGGGGACAGTGAGAACACTGAAGCTTTCTTT
CDR3 protein: CASRGDSENTEAFF

V gene: TRBV7-2
J gene: TRBJ1-3
clone size: .
D gene: TRBD1
CDR3 length: 15
CDR3 DNA: TGTGCCAGCAGCTTAGTAGGGGGCAATGGAAACACCATATATTTT
CDR3 protein: CASSLVGGNGNTIYF

V gene: TRBV30
J gene: TRBJ2-1
clone size: .
D gene: TRBD2
CDR3 length: 15
CDR3 DNA: TGTGCCTGGAGCGATACTAGCGGCCCATACAATGAGCAGTTCTTC
CDR3 protein: CAWSDTSGPYNEQFF

V gene: TRBV7-2
J gene: TRBJ1-2
clone size: .
D gene: .
CDR3 length: 14
CDR3 DNA: TGTGCCAGCAGCTTAGTAGGGCAGGGTGACGGCTACACCTTC
CDR3 protein: CASSLVGQGDGYTF

V gene: TRBV6-5
J gene: TRBJ2-5
clone size: .
D gene: .
CDR3 length: 13
CDR3 DNA: TGTGCCAGCAGTTCCCGGACACCTGAAACCCAGTACTTC
CDR3 protein: CASSSRTPETQYF

V gene: TRBV2
J gene: TRBJ1-6
clone size: once
D gene: TRBD1
CDR3 length: 19
CDR3 DNA: TGTGCCAGCAGTATCCCGGGACAGGGGACCATTCCTTGGAATTCACCCCTCCACTTT
CDR3 protein: CASSIPGQGTIPWNSPLHF

V gene: TRBV10-2
J gene: TRBJ1-2
clone size: .
D gene: TRBD1
CDR3 length: 18
CDR3 DNA: TGCGCCAGCAGCCCAGCCGGAAGAACAGGGGAAAAAGACTATGGCTACACCTTC
CDR3 protein: CASSPAGRTGEKDYGYTF

V gene: TRBV14
J gene: TRBJ1-2
clone size: few
D gene: .
CDR3 length: 12
CDR3 DNA: TGTGCCAGCAGCCAGGGGCAATATGGCTACACCTTC
CDR3 protein: CASSQGQYGYTF

V gene: TRBV19
J gene: TRBJ2-1
clone size: .
D gene: TRBD2
CDR3 length: 15
CDR3 DNA: TGTGCCAGTAGCATAATAGCGGGAGGGAGGAATGAGCAGTTCTTC
CDR3 protein: CASSIIAGGRNEQFF

V gene: TRBV11-2
J gene: TRBJ2-7
clone size: .
D gene: .
CDR3 length: 14
CDR3 DNA: TGTGCCAGCAGCACCGGGACATTTTCCTACGAGCAGTACTTC
CDR3 protein: CASSTGTFSYEQYF

V gene: TRBV5-6
J gene: TRBJ1-5
clone size: .
D gene: TRBD1
CDR3 length: 15
CDR3 DNA: TGTGCCAGCTGCTTAGGGACAGGGAGAAATCAGCCCCAGCATTTT
CDR3 protein: CASCLGTGRNQPQHF

V gene: TRBV30
J gene: TRBJ1-1
clone size: .
D gene: .
CDR3 length: 13
CDR3 DNA: TGTGCCTGGAGGCTTTCGTCGAACTCTGAAGCTTTCTTT
CDR3 protein: CAWRLSSNSEAFF

V gene: TRBV5-3
J gene: TRBJ1-4
clone size: .
D gene: .
CDR3 length: 14
CDR3 DNA: TGTGCCAGAAGCTTGGCTGCAACTAATGAAAAACTGTTTTTT
CDR3 protein: CARSLAATNEKLFF

V gene: TRBV30
J gene: TRBJ1-2
clone size: once
D gene: .
CDR3 length: 12
CDR3 DNA: TGTGCCTGGAAGAACAAGAACTATGGCTACACCTTC
CDR3 protein: CAWKNKNYGYTF

V gene: TRBV19
J gene: TRBJ1-2
clone size: .
D gene: .
CDR3 length: 15
CDR3 DNA: TGTGCCAGTAGTATAGATTTTGGGGGCAACTATGGCTACACCTTC
CDR3 protein: CASSIDFGGNYGYTF

V gene: TRBV19
J gene: TRBJ2-2
clone size: .
D gene: .
CDR3 length: 14
CDR3 DNA: TGTGCCAGTAGTATTCGAGGACAGACCGGGGAGCTGTTTTTT
CDR3 protein: CASSIRGQTGELFF

V gene: TRBV24-1
J gene: TRBJ2-5
clone size: .
D gene: .
CDR3 length: 13
CDR3 DNA: TGTGCCACCAGTGATTCCCCCTTCGAGACCCAGTACTTC
CDR3 protein: CATSDSPFETQYF

V gene: TRBV4-2
J gene: TRBJ2-2
clone size: .
D gene: .
CDR3 length: 15
CDR3 DNA: TGTGCCAGCAGCCCCCAGGGAAAGGACACCGGGGAGCTGTTTTTT
CDR3 protein: CASSPQGKDTGELFF

V gene: TRBV4-2
J gene: TRBJ2-1
clone size: .
D gene: TRBD2
CDR3 length: 16
CDR3 DNA: TGTGCCAGCAGCCAAGCTGGGGGGAGGGCCGACAATGAGCAGTTCTTC
CDR3 protein: CASSQAGGRADNEQFF